This T cell receptor (beta chain) emerged from a study of chronic HIV infection and antiretroviral therapy. The CDR3 covers 14 residues. V was clipped by 0 bases and J by 4 bases, with 10 bases between them. CDR1 is MNHEY and CDR2 is SVGAGI in the germline V gene. This clonotype was seen ten or more times. TCRdb analysed the 5' RACE reads with MiXCR anew, one entry per CDR3 protein. The sample lists 30,000 to 35,000 distinct CDR3 sequences, under 9.5% occurring once. The specimen was peripheral blood. The clonotype originates from an adult who had HIV and had not received antiretroviral therapy, or was an uninfected healthy control (not recorded which). The rearrangement joins TRBV6-5 to TRBJ2-7; D might be TRBD1 (5 bases). The CDR3 region has the DNA TGTGCCAGCAGTTACTCCAGGGTACCTTACGAGCAGTACTTC. Its translation: CASSYSRVPYEQYF.